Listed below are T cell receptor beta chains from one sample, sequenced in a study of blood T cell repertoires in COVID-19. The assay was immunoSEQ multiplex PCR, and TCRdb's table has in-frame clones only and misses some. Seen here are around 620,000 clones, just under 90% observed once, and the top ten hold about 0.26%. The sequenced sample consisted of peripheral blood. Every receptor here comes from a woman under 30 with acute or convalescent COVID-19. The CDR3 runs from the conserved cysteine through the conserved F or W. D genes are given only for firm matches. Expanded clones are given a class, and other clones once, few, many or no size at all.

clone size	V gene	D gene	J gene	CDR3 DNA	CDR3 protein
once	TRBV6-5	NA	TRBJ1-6	TGTGCCAGCAGTTACTCGGGAGAGGCGGGGGATTCACCCCTCCACTTT	CASSYSGEAGDSPLHF
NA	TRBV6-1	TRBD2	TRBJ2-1	TGTGCCAGCAGTGAGCTGGCGGGGGGGATTTACAATGAGCAGTTCTTC	CASSELAGGIYNEQFF
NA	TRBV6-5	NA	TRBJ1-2	TGTGCCAGCGAGGGTCTCGAGGATGGCTACACCTTC	CASEGLEDGYTF
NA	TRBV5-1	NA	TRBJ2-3	TGCGCCAGCAGCCTCCGGACAGACACAGATACGCAGTATTTT	CASSLRTDTDTQYF
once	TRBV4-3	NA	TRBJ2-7	TGCGCCAGCAGCCAAGGGACAGTATCCTACGAGCAGTACTTC	CASSQGTVSYEQYF
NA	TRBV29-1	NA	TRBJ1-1	TGCAGCGTTGAAGATCTGGTGACAGAAGAAGCTTTCTTT	CSVEDLVTEEAFF
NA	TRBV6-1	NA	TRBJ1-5	TGTGCCAGCAGTGACAGGGGCGGGAGTCAGCCCCAGCATTTT	CASSDRGGSQPQHF
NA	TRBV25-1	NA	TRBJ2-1	TGTGCCAGCAGTGATGGGAGAGGGCTGAATGAGCAGTTCTTC	CASSDGRGLNEQFF
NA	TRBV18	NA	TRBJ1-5	TGTGCCAGCTGTCAGGGGCACAATCAGCCCCAGCATTTT	CASCQGHNQPQHF
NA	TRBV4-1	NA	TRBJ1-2	TGCGCCAGCAGCCCCGGACAGTTCCTCCCCTATGGCTACACCTTC	CASSPGQFLPYGYTF
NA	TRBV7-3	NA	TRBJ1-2	TGTGCCAGCAGCTTAACGGCGGTTAATGGCTACACCTTC	CASSLTAVNGYTF
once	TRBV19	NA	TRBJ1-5	TGTGCCGCACAGGATGATAGCAATCAGCCCCAGCATTTT	CAAQDDSNQPQHF
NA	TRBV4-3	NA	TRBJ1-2	TGCGCCAGCAGCGCCGGGGTTCACTATGGCTACACCTTC	CASSAGVHYGYTF
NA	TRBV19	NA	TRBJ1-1	TGTGCCAGTAGTATGGGGCTTTGGGACACTAAAGCTTTCTTT	CASSMGLWDTKAFF
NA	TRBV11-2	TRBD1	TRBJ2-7	TGTGCCAGCAGCTCAACTGAGGGGGCCTCCTACGAGCAGTACTTC	CASSSTEGASYEQYF
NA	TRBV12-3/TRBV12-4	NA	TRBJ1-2	TGTGCCACCGACGGAGGCCTCTATGGCTACACCTTC	CATDGGLYGYTF
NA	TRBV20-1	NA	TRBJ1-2	TGCAGTGCTAGTGGTCCAGGGGCTAACTATGGCTACACCTTC	CSASGPGANYGYTF
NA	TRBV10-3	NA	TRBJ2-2	TGTGCCATCAGTGAGTGGGGACTGCTGAACACCGGGGAGCTGTTTTTT	CAISEWGLLNTGELFF
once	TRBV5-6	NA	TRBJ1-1	TGTGCCAGCAGCGGGGGGACTTCTGAAGCTTTCTTT	CASSGGTSEAFF
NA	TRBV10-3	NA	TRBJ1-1	TGTGCCATCAGTGAGTCGACTCGTGGGACTGAAGCTTTCTTT	CAISESTRGTEAFF
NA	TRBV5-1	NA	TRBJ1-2	TGCGCCAGCAGCTTGGCGGGGGATGGCTACACCTTC	CASSLAGDGYTF
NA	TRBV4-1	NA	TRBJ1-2	TGCGCCAGCAGCCAAGGGGACAAGGGAACTAACTATGGCTACACCTTC	CASSQGDKGTNYGYTF